This entry lists 24 T cell receptor beta chains sequenced from one sample in a study of CD8 T cells in Susac syndrome. Random-hexamer reverse transcription was applied to about 0.5 to 1 ug RNA. TCRdb re-called the immunoSEQ multiplex PCR reads through MiXCR, storing one row per CDR3 protein. The sample records approximately 120,000 distinct CDR3 sequences, around nine tenths being singletons. Sequencing was performed on CD8+ T cells from PBMCs. All receptors come from a human donor with multiple sclerosis.

This chain uses TRBV28 with TRBJ2-7, with D possibly TRBD1 on 5 matching bases. Germline V gene sequence: CDR1 MDHEN, CDR2 SYDVKM. This CDR3 comprises 14 residues. V lost 5 bases, J lost 4 bases, and 15 bases lay in between. The CDR3 region has the DNA TGTGCCAGCAGTGGGTCAGGGCAAACTTACGAGCAGTACTTC. It codes for CASSGSGQTYEQYF.

The rearrangement uses TRBV29-1 and TRBJ2-7; 11 nucleotides match TRBD1. J gave up 6 bases and V 1 base, and 5 bases lay outside the gene matches. Germline V gene data show CDR1 as SQVTM and CDR2 as ANQGSEA. CDR3 size: 14 residues. The DNA for the CDR3 is TGCAGCGTTGAAGGGACAGGGGGCGAAGGCGAGCAGTACTTC. Translated: CSVEGTGGEGEQYF.

The sample holds one count of this clonotype. The V and J genes are TRBV5-1 and TRBJ2-1, with D tentatively TRBD1 (6 bases). Germline CDR1 reads SGHRS; CDR2 reads YFSETQ. The CDR3 contains 14 residues. V lost 6 bases, J lost 3 bases, and 13 bases lay in between. The CDR3 nucleotides read TGCGCCAGCACCGGGGACATTTACTACAATGAGCAGTTCTTC. It is translated as CASTGDIYYNEQFF.

V gene TRBV27 combines with J gene TRBJ2-2, with D possibly TRBD2 on 6 matching bases. Trimming removed 7 bases from V and 1 base from J, with 19 bases in between. This CDR3 is 17 amino acids long. Germline CDR1 and CDR2: MNHEY and SMNVEV (reference sequence). The CDR3 DNA is TGTGCCAGCACCCCGGGTAGCGGCATCCTGAACACCGGGGAGCTGTTTTTT. This gives the protein CASTPGSGILNTGELFF.

The chain carries TRBV12-3 or TRBV12-4 and TRBJ2-3, with 7 bases matching TRBD1. V lost 6 bases, J lost 2 bases, and 5 bases stayed unmatched. This CDR3 is built from 14 residues. The CDR3 DNA is TGTGCCAGCAGGACAGGGTTAATCACAGATACGCAGTATTTT. It is translated as CASRTGLITDTQYF.

The chain has TRBV7-9 and TRBJ2-5; D is undetermined. Germline V lookup: CDR1 SEHNR, CDR2 FQNEAQ (reference sequence). The V end was cut by 0 bases, the J end by 0 bases, with 8 bases between. There are 15 residues in the CDR3. The DNA for the CDR3 is TGTGCCAGCAGCTTAGCGCAAGAGTACCAAGAGACCCAGTACTTC. Amino acids: CASSLAQEYQETQYF. Filled out from reference TRBV7-9 and TRBJ2-5, the complete variable domain reads DTGVSQNPRHKITKRGQNVTFRCDPISEHNRLYWYRQTLGQGPEFLTYFQNEAQLEKSRLLSDRFSAERPKGSFSTLEIQRTEQGDSAMYLCASSLAQEYQETQYFGPGTRLLVL.

The chain has TRBV20-1 and TRBJ2-3; a weak D match, TRBD2 (5 bases). Germline V gives CDR1 DFQATT, CDR2 SNEGSKA (reference sequence). Trimming stripped 5 bases from V and 1 base from J, with 16 bases between. This CDR3 is built from 15 residues. CDR3 residues: CSALPGSGRTDTQYF. CDR3 coding DNA: TGCAGTGCTCTCCCGGGCAGCGGTCGCACAGATACGCAGTATTTT.

The V call is TRBV7-9, the J call TRBJ2-1; D is unresolved. Germline CDR1 is SEHNR and CDR2 is FQNEAQ (reference sequence). Trimming stripped 8 bases from V and 3 bases from J, with 8 bases between. CDR3 length: 12 residues. CDR3 in amino acids: CASGILYNEQFF. CDR3 in DNA: TGTGCCAGCGGGATCCTCTACAATGAGCAGTTCTTC.

J is TRBJ1-1 and V is TRBV6-2 or TRBV6-3; no reliable D call. The germline V and J ends were trimmed by 2 bases and 1 base, with 2 bases remaining between them. The CDR3 is made up of 12 amino acids. Germline V lookup: CDR1 MNHEY, CDR2 SVGEGT. In nucleotides, the CDR3 is TGTGCCAGCAGTTACGCGAACACTGAAGCTTTCTTT. This translates into CASSYANTEAFF.

The chain uses TRBV19 and TRBJ1-2, with D unresolved. Trimming removed 10 bases from V and 0 bases from J, with 6 bases in between. Germline loops: CDR1 LNHDA, CDR2 SQIVND (reference sequence). The CDR3 has 11 amino acids. The CDR3 DNA reads TGTGCCACCACGGCTAACTATGGCTACACCTTC. It yields the protein CATTANYGYTF.

This rearrangement joins TRBV20-1 to TRBJ2-7; unclear D gene. Germline CDR1 reads DFQATT; CDR2 reads SNEGSKA (reference sequence). Trimming shortened V by 6 bases and J by 3 bases, and 9 bases separated the two germline ends. The CDR3 is 11 amino acids. The CDR3 region is CSAPLGYEQYF. CDR3 in DNA: TGCAGTGCACCGCTGGGCTACGAGCAGTACTTC.

The chain uses TRBV14 and TRBJ2-5; D is unresolved. Trimming removed 1 base from V and 10 bases from J, with 13 bases in between. Looked up from germline, CDR1 is SGHDN and CDR2 is FVKESK. The CDR3 sequence is 13 residues long. CDR3 sequence reads: CASSQGWPHDQYF. Here the CDR3 DNA reads TGTGCCAGCAGCCAAGGATGGCCGCATGACCAGTACTTC.

The chain is built from TRBV19 and TRBJ2-7; 8 bases match TRBD1. The CDR3 runs 14 residues. In germline, CDR1 is LNHDA, CDR2 SQIVND (reference sequence). The V and J ends lost 4 bases and 4 bases, in that order; junction bases with no gene match: 6. The CDR3 spells CASSNGQGGYEQYF. The CDR3, as DNA: TGTGCCAGTAGTAATGGACAGGGTGGTTACGAGCAGTACTTC.

The rearrangement joins TRBV3-1 to TRBJ2-7; 9 nucleotides agree with TRBD2. This CDR3 contains 15 residues. CDR1 and CDR2 from the germline V gene are LGHDT and YNNKEL (reference sequence). The V segment lost 4 bases and the J segment 2 bases; nucleotides outside the gene matches: 6. The CDR3 DNA reads as TGTGCCAGCAGCCCACCAACTAGCGGGCCCTACGAGCAGTACTTC. It translates to CASSPPTSGPYEQYF.

The V gene is TRBV5-1, the J gene TRBJ1-1; D is perhaps TRBD1 (5 bases). Per germline, CDR1 SGHRS and CDR2 YFSETQ. The germline V and J ends were trimmed by 1 base and 9 bases, with 13 bases remaining between them. This CDR3 spans 13 amino acids. CDR3 residues: CASSLYRTEKAFF. The CDR3 DNA follows: TGCGCCAGCAGCTTGTACAGGACGGAGAAAGCTTTCTTT.

CDR3 nucleotides: TGTGCCAGCAGCCAGCAAGGGGGCATTCAGTACTTC. This gives the protein CASSQQGGIQYF. The J gene is TRBJ2-4, the V gene TRBV13; D may be TRBD1 (6 bases). V lost 5 bases and J lost 9, with 11 bases in between. Germline values: CDR1 PRHDT, CDR2 FYEKMQ (reference sequence). The CDR3 totals 12 residues.

The rearrangement uses TRBV6-5 and TRBJ2-5, with D perhaps TRBD1 or TRBD2 (5 bases each). The germline CDR1 and CDR2 sequences are MNHEY and SVGAGI. The V gene lost 3 bases and the J gene lost 1 base, with 12 bases spanning the gap. This CDR3 comprises 15 residues. The CDR3 loop is CASSYNLGGQETQYF. CDR3 in DNA: TGTGCCAGCAGTTATAACCTTGGGGGCCAAGAGACCCAGTACTTC.

The chain is built from TRBV30 and TRBJ2-5, with no clear D. CDR1 and CDR2 (germline): GTSNPN, SVGIG (reference sequence). The CDR3 has 14 residues. V dropped 1 base and J dropped 4 bases, with 13 bases sitting between them. The CDR3 nucleotides are TGTGCCTGGAGTGGAGGCTCCGAAAGAGAGACCCAGTACTTC. This sequence encodes CAWSGGSERETQYF.

This chain connects TRBV29-1 to TRBJ2-1; D is uncertain. V was trimmed by 0 bases and J by 7 bases, leaving 10 bases between them. Germline lookup yields CDR1 SQVTM and CDR2 ANQGSEA. This CDR3 has 13 amino acids. The CDR3 DNA sequence: TGCAGCGTTGAAGAACTGGGATTGAATGAGCAGTTCTTC. This encodes CSVEELGLNEQFF.

This chain links TRBV7-9 with TRBJ2-7; the D gene is possibly TRBD1 (7 bases). CDR3 length: 13 residues. Trimming stripped 3 bases from V and 6 bases from J, with 12 bases between. Looked up from germline, CDR1 is SEHNR and CDR2 is FQNEAQ (reference sequence). The CDR3 DNA is TGTGCCAGCAGCTTCAACCAGGGGGGCGAGCAGTACTTC. Protein product: CASSFNQGGEQYF.

This sequence joins TRBV28 and TRBJ2-7; 10 bases match TRBD2. Germline CDR1 is MDHEN and CDR2 is SYDVKM. Trimming cost V 2 bases and J 0 bases; bases outside gene matches: 4. The CDR3 is made up of 16 amino acids. CDR3 sequence: CASSLLAGVSSYEQYF. CDR3 DNA: TGTGCCAGCAGTTTACTAGCGGGAGTCTCCTCCTACGAGCAGTACTTC.

The table lists this clonotype with a few counts. The rearrangement links TRBV7-8 to TRBJ2-7; D remains unclear. The V gene lost 3 bases and the J gene lost 0 bases, with 18 bases spanning the gap. This CDR3 is 17 amino acids long. Germline V gene lookup returns CDR1 SGHVS and CDR2 FQNEAQ. CDR3 bases: TGTGCCAGCAGCTTCAACTTCCCCACTCCTAGCTCCTACGAGCAGTACTTC. Translating gives CASSFNFPTPSSYEQYF.

The chain employs TRBV5-4 and TRBJ2-3, with D perhaps being TRBD1 or TRBD2 (5 bases each). Germline assignment: CDR1 SGHNT and CDR2 YYREEE (reference sequence). The V end lost 5 bases, the J end lost 6 bases, and 19 bases lay between the germline ends. The CDR3 is 15 residues long. CDR3 sequence reads: CASSYDTGTVDTQYF. CDR3 bases: TGTGCCAGCAGTTATGACACCGGGACGGTGGATACGCAGTATTTT.

V is TRBV12-3 or TRBV12-4 and J is TRBJ2-6; D could derive from TRBD1 or TRBD2 (5 bases each). This CDR3 has 14 amino acids. The CDR3 loop is CAIPGAAGANVLTF. DNA for the CDR3: TGTGCTATCCCCGGGGCAGCAGGGGCCAACGTCCTGACTTTC.